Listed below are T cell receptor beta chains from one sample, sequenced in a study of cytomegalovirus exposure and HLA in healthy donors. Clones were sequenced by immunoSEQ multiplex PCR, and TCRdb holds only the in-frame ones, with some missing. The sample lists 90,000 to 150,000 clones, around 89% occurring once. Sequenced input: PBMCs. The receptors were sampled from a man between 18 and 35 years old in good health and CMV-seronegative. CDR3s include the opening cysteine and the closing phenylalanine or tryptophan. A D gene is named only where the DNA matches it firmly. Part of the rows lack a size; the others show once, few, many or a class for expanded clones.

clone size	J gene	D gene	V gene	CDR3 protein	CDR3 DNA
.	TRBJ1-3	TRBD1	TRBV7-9	CASSFGGTGKGNTIYF	TGTGCCAGCAGCTTCGGAGGGACAGGAAAAGGAAACACCATATATTTT
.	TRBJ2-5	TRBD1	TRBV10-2	CASSLDRTGRLETQYF	TGCGCCAGCAGTCTAGACCGGACAGGGCGCCTAGAGACCCAGTACTTC
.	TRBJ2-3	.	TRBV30	CAWSTAGTDTQYF	TGTGCCTGGAGTACGGCGGGTACAGATACGCAGTATTTT
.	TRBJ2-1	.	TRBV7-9	CASSLGETYNEQFF	TGTGCCAGCAGCTTAGGAGAAACCTACAATGAGCAGTTCTTC
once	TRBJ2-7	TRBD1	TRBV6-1	CASSENRGPYEQYF	TGTGCCAGCAGTGAAAACAGGGGTCCCTACGAGCAGTACTTC
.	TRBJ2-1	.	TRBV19	CASSFRFSGNEQFF	TGTGCCAGTAGTTTCCGGTTTAGCGGCAATGAGCAGTTCTTC
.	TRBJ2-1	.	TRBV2	CASTETNRLSYNEQFF	TGTGCCAGTACCGAGACCAACCGACTTTCGTACAATGAGCAGTTCTTC
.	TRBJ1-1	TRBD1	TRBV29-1	CSVERDRNTEAFF	TGCAGCGTTGAGCGGGACAGAAACACTGAAGCTTTCTTT
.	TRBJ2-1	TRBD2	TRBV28	CASITAGADNEQFF	TGTGCCAGCATTACAGCGGGAGCGGACAATGAGCAGTTCTTC
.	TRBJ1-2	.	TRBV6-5	CASSQGRPNYGYTF	TGTGCCAGCAGTCAGGGGCGGCCCAACTATGGCTACACCTTC
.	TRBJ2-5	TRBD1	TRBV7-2	CASSLVGTGQETQYF	TGTGCCAGCAGCTTAGTGGGGACAGGGCAAGAGACCCAGTACTTC
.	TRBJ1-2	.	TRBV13	CASSLVPTGIYGYTF	TGTGCCAGCAGCTTAGTTCCTACAGGAATCTATGGCTACACCTTC
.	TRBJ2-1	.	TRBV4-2	CASRTGSGVYNEQFF	TGTGCCAGCAGAACAGGGAGCGGAGTATACAATGAGCAGTTCTTC
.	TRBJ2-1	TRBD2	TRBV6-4	CASSGGAYNEQFF	TGTGCCAGCAGCGGGGGGGCTTATAATGAGCAGTTCTTC
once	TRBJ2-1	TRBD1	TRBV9	CASSTRTGYNEQFF	TGTGCCAGCAGCACCCGGACAGGGTACAATGAGCAGTTCTTC
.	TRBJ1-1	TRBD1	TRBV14	CASSRDRGMNTEAFF	TGTGCCAGCAGTCGAGACAGGGGAATGAACACTGAAGCTTTCTTT
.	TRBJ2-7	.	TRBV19	CASSIQDSGNLYEQYF	TGTGCCAGTAGTATCCAGGACAGCGGGAACCTATACGAGCAGTACTTC
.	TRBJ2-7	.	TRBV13	CASSFSTQLAGPSYEQYF	TGTGCCAGCAGCTTTAGTACCCAACTAGCCGGGCCCTCCTACGAGCAGTACTTC
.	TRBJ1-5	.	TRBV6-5	CASRPDRTNQPQHF	TGTGCCAGCAGACCGGACAGAACCAATCAGCCCCAGCATTTT
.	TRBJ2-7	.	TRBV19	CASSMGQDYEQYF	TGTGCCAGTAGTATGGGACAAGACTACGAGCAGTACTTC
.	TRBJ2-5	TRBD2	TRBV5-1	CASSLTSGGPETQYF	TGCGCCAGCAGCTTGACTAGCGGGGGGCCAGAGACCCAGTACTTC
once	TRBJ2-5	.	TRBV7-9	CASSLVTGQETQYF	TGTGCCAGCAGCTTAGTCACAGGGCAAGAGACCCAGTACTTC
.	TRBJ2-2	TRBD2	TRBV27	CASTRSGSANTGELFF	TGTGCCAGCACGCGTAGCGGGAGTGCGAACACCGGGGAGCTGTTTTTT
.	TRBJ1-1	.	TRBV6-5	CASSPRGGPTEAFF	TGTGCCAGCAGCCCACGGGGGGGGCCCACTGAAGCTTTCTTT
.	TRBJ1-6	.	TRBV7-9	CASSFSGVLNSPLHF	TGTGCCAGCAGCTTCTCAGGGGTCCTTAACTCACCCCTCCACTTT
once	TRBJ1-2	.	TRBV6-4	CASSDLGRGYGYTF	TGTGCCAGCAGTGACCTCGGGAGAGGCTATGGCTACACCTTC
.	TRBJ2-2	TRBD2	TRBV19	CASSQREGFGTGELFF	TGTGCCAGTAGTCAGCGGGAGGGCTTTGGCACCGGGGAGCTGTTTTTT
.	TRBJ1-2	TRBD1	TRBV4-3	CASSQDGTGNYGYTF	TGCGCCAGCAGCCAAGACGGGACAGGGAACTATGGCTACACCTTC
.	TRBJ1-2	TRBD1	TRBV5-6	CASSFVDRDGYGYTF	TGTGCCAGCAGCTTCGTCGACAGGGATGGCTATGGCTACACCTTC